The text below deals with one T cell receptor (beta chain). Its specificity is not known. The data stem from a study of OX40 agonist ivuxolimab in advanced cancers. Whole-study results and caveats: Among the lowest peripheral clonal expansion occurred in 0.1-3.0 mg/kg partial responders.

Trimming stripped 6 bases from V and 6 bases from J, with 13 bases between. Germline V gene data show CDR1 as KGHSH and CDR2 as LQKENI. The CDR3 contains 13 residues. Sequencing was performed with immunoSEQ multiplex PCR; in TCRdb, only in-frame clones are kept and a portion is missing. The sample lists over 75,000 clones, about 90% seen once, with around 1.5% in the top ten. The rearrangement uses TRBV18 and TRBJ2-3; weak D call: TRBD1 (5 bases). This TCR was recovered from an adult with an advanced solid tumor such as melanoma, head and neck, liver or kidney cancer. The sequenced sample was CD4+ or CD8+ T cells sorted from blood, obtained in a trial of the OX40 agonist ivuxolimab. CDR3 residues: CASSGRARDTQYF. CDR3 in DNA: TGTGCCAGCTCCGGCAGGGCCCGGGATACGCAGTATTTT.